This entry lists 24 T cell receptor beta chains sequenced from one sample in a study of blood T cells in healthy people across ages. The second PCR ran roughly 6 to 11 cycles with a sample-barcoded 5' primer and J-beta primers. TCRdb ran MiXCR on the 5' RACE reads and lists one entry per CDR3 protein. The top ten clones hold around a fifth of a sample with hundreds of thousands of distinct CDR3 sequences, 20% to 25% of them seen once. Sequencing was performed on blood. These TCRs come from a man aged 65 to 79 in good health.

In this sample, this clonotype turned up many times. The chain has TRBV12-3 or TRBV12-4 and TRBJ2-7; D is uncertain. V was cut by 6 bases and J by 6 bases, with 18 bases left in between. The CDR3 covers 14 residues. CDR3 sequence (DNA): TGTGCCAGCAGCCCCGGGCTAGGTGGAGTCGAGCAGTACTTC. Translating it yields CASSPGLGGVEQYF.

This clonotype was seen a handful of times. The chain has TRBV29-1 and TRBJ2-1; no clear D gene. The CDR3 extends over 12 amino acids. Germline assignment: CDR1 SQVTM and CDR2 ANQGSEA. V lost 3 bases, J lost 6 bases, and 9 bases lay in between. Written as DNA, the CDR3 is TGCAGCGTTGATGCGGCAATCAATGAGCAGTTCTTC. This sequence encodes CSVDAAINEQFF.

This clonotype came up a few times. This chain connects TRBV7-2 to TRBJ2-1, with 10 bases that match TRBD2. From germline, CDR1 is SGHTA and CDR2 FQGNSA. This CDR3 has 15 residues. V gave up 3 bases and J gave up 7 bases; unmatched junction bases: 6. CDR3 in DNA: TGTGCCAGCAGCTTTTCAGCGGGGGGGCCGAATGAGCAGTTCTTC. The encoded protein is CASSFSAGGPNEQFF.

The chain carries TRBV20-1 and TRBJ1-5; D call uncertain. Germline V gives CDR1 DFQATT, CDR2 SNEGSKA (reference sequence). The CDR3 is 15 residues long. V lost 3 bases and J lost 7, with 19 bases in between. The CDR3 DNA follows: TGCAGTGCTAGGAAGTCGGCGGGGTACGGGCAGCCCCAGCATTTT. Translated, it gives CSARKSAGYGQPQHF.

This clonotype was picked up many times. V usage is TRBV3-1 and J usage is TRBJ1-1, with 7 nucleotides matching TRBD1. The CDR3 sequence is 13 residues long. Germline CDR1 is LGHDT and CDR2 is YNNKEL (reference sequence). Trimming at V came to 3 bases and at J to 8 bases, leaving 6 bases not matched to a gene. CDR3 DNA: TGTGCCAGCAGCCAGGGGACAGTGGGAGAAGCTTTCTTT. It specifies CASSQGTVGEAFF.

The chain recombines TRBV12-3 or TRBV12-4 with TRBJ2-1; no clear D gene. Judging by the DNA end, TRBJ2-5 fits better; the J call may be wrong. The CDR3 extends over 13 amino acids. DNA for the CDR3: TGTGCCAGCAGTCCCGACACTGTCGAGACCCAGTACTTC. Protein product: CASSPDTVETQYF.

This chain links TRBV7-9 with TRBJ2-3; tentative D call: TRBD1 (5 bases). Per germline, CDR1 SEHNR and CDR2 FQNEAQ (reference sequence). The CDR3 loop spans 15 amino acids. V was shortened by 1 base and J by 5 bases, with 13 bases between the two germline ends. This CDR3 reads CASSLGGPWGDTQYF. The CDR3 DNA reads TGTGCCAGCAGCTTAGGGGGCCCCTGGGGAGATACGCAGTATTTT.

This clonotype has a single count. CDR3 DNA sequence: TGCGCCAGCAGCTTGAGGTGGGATGGAGGCGAGCAGTACTTC. It yields the protein CASSLRWDGGEQYF. The V and J genes are TRBV5-1 and TRBJ2-7; perhaps TRBD2 as D (5 bases). CDR1 is SGHRS, CDR2 YFSETQ, per germline. The CDR3 totals 14 residues. V shed 1 base and J shed 6 bases, with 14 bases lying between them.

Only a few counts were recorded for this clonotype. V and J are TRBV20-1 and TRBJ2-5, with D perhaps TRBD1 (5 bases). In germline, CDR1 is DFQATT, CDR2 SNEGSKA (reference sequence). Trimming removed 6 bases from V and 5 bases from J, with 22 bases in between. The CDR3 has 15 residues. The CDR3 region has the DNA TGCAGTGCCCCTCCTGGGCAGGGAAAGAGGGAGACCCAGTACTTC. Amino acid sequence: CSAPPGQGKRETQYF.

The CDR3 loop reads CASSPRGGGTYEQYF. In DNA, the CDR3 is TGTGCCAGCAGCCCTCGCGGCGGTGGTACCTACGAGCAGTACTTC. The chain combines TRBV3-1 with TRBJ2-7; D ambiguous. Trimming left V 4 bases short and J 2 bases short, with 15 bases between. This CDR3 region has 15 residues. Germline V gene sequence: CDR1 LGHDT, CDR2 YNNKEL (reference sequence).

The J gene is TRBJ2-3, the V gene TRBV11-3, with TRBD2 identical over 7 bases. V lost 5 bases to trimming and J lost 2 bases; unmatched junction nucleotides: 7. The CDR3 consists of 15 residues. Germline lookup yields CDR1 SGHNT and CDR2 YENEEA. The CDR3 loop is CASSPRGSFTDTQYF. The CDR3 DNA reads as TGTGCCAGCAGCCCGCGGGGGTCGTTCACAGATACGCAGTATTTT.

V is TRBV12-3 or TRBV12-4 and J is TRBJ2-3; perhaps TRBD1 as D (5 bases). This CDR3 has 15 residues. Trimming cost V 10 bases and J 0 bases, with 17 bases left between them. CDR3 coding DNA: TGTGCCATCTCACTGGGGCAGACTAGCACAGATACGCAGTATTTT. This gives the protein CAISLGQTSTDTQYF.

Regarding this clonotype: Possible read error: a much larger clone is one base away. The V gene is TRBV12-3 or TRBV12-4, the J gene TRBJ1-2; D uncertain. The germline V and J ends were trimmed by 3 bases and 6 bases, with 5 bases remaining between them. The CDR3 is made up of 11 amino acids. The CDR3 spells CASSFSHGYTF. The CDR3 nucleotides are TGTGCCAGCAGTTTCTCCCATGGCTACACCTTC.

The V and J genes are TRBV20-1 and TRBJ1-5; 8 nucleotides match TRBD1. V gave up 3 bases and J gave up 6 bases; unmatched junction bases: 10. The germline gives CDR1 DFQATT, CDR2 SNEGSKA (reference sequence). The CDR3 has 15 residues. The CDR3 DNA sequence: TGCAGTGCTAGTAGGGGGCAGGGGGCAGGTCAGCCCCAGCATTTT. Translation: CSASRGQGAGQPQHF.

This clonotype was counted between two and nine times. This rearrangement joins TRBV10-3 to TRBJ1-1, with D possibly TRBD1 on 5 matching bases. This CDR3 has 14 amino acids. Germline V gives CDR1 ENHRY, CDR2 SYGVKD. V lost 4 bases and J 2 bases, leaving 11 bases between the germline ends. For the CDR3, the DNA is TGTGCCATCAGTGTGGGCCAGGGTAACACTGAAGCTTTCTTT. Translated: CAISVGQGNTEAFF.

In regard to this clonotype: A read error may produce the germline difference seen at one junction end. This chain links TRBV12-3 or TRBV12-4 with TRBJ2-6; weak D call: TRBD1 (6 bases). The CDR3 loop spans 17 amino acids. The CDR3 here is CASSFLRNRAGTNALTF. CDR3 DNA sequence: TGTGCCAGCAGTTTTCTACGGAACAGGGCTGGGACCAACGCCCTGACTTTC.

This clonotype was seen only a few times. This chain links TRBV15 with TRBJ2-1, with 10 nucleotides matching TRBD2. V trimming: 1 base; J trimming: 2 bases; junction bases outside the gene matches: 2. Germline CDR1 and CDR2: LNHNV and YYDKDF (reference sequence). CDR3 length: 16 amino acids. The CDR3: CATSRVAGGPYNEQFF. The DNA of the CDR3 is TGTGCCACCAGCAGAGTAGCGGGAGGCCCCTACAATGAGCAGTTCTTC.

Notes on this clonotype: Germline and junction disagree at one end, which may indicate a read error. The chain has TRBV15 and TRBJ2-1; D uncertain. This CDR3 has 14 amino acids. Germline V gene sequence: CDR1 LNHNV, CDR2 YYDKDF (reference sequence). The CDR3: CAISRVGSYNEQFF. The CDR3 DNA is TGTGCCATCAGCAGAGTTGGCTCCTACAATGAGCAGTTCTTC.

In its sample, this clonotype was seen many times. The rearrangement joins TRBV3-1 to TRBJ1-1, with D maybe TRBD1 (6 bases). Germline lookup yields CDR1 LGHDT and CDR2 YNNKEL (reference sequence). This CDR3 comprises 12 residues. The germline V and J ends were trimmed by 4 bases and 7 bases, with 10 bases remaining between them. The CDR3 coding sequence is TGTGCCAGCAGCCGGGGGGGGCTTGAAGCTTTCTTT. Residues: CASSRGGLEAFF.

This chain uses TRBV7-2 with TRBJ2-4, with 7 positions matching TRBD1. The CDR3 covers 16 residues. With V trimmed by 2 bases and J by 0 bases, 4 bases remained unmatched. The germline gives CDR1 SGHTA, CDR2 FQGNSA. Here the CDR3 DNA reads TGTGCCAGCAGCTTAAGACAGGGTCTAGCCAAAAACATTCAGTACTTC. Amino acids: CASSLRQGLAKNIQYF.

Regarding this clonotype: Because it lacks the conserved phenylalanine or tryptophan at the end, this CDR3 is likely a read error. CDR3 sequence reads: CASSLANYSPGSPLHL. CDR3 sequence (DNA): TGTGCCAGCAGCTTAGCGAATTACTCACCTGGGTCACCCCTCCACCTT. The chain carries TRBV7-6 and TRBJ1-6; D remains ambiguous. The ends were cut back, 0 bases at V and 10 bases at J, with 16 bases in the middle. The germline V gene encodes CDR1 SGHVS and CDR2 FNYEAQ. The CDR3 covers 16 residues.

This clonotype was detected only a few times. The rearrangement joins TRBV5-1 to TRBJ2-7; D not resolved. CDR1 and CDR2 (germline): SGHRS, YFSETQ. This CDR3 contains 15 residues. V shed 5 bases and J shed 2 bases, with 17 bases lying between them. CDR3 sequence (DNA): TGCGCCAGCAGGACCGGATCCGGCGGAACCTACGAGCAGTACTTC. It encodes CASRTGSGGTYEQYF.

This clonotype came up a few times. The CDR3 DNA follows: TGTGCCAGCAGTGATCAGGGCAACTCTGGAAACACCATATATTTT. Translation gives CASSDQGNSGNTIYF. V gene TRBV6-1 combines with J gene TRBJ1-3; D is perhaps TRBD1 (5 bases). Germline V CDR1 and CDR2: MNHNS, SASEGT. V was trimmed by 3 bases and J by 0 bases, leaving 9 bases between them. CDR3 size: 15 residues.

The V and J genes are TRBV14 and TRBJ2-6; D may be TRBD1 or TRBD2 (6 bases each). Germline V lookup: CDR1 SGHDN, CDR2 FVKESK. Trimming took off 3 bases at V and 5 bases at J, with 17 bases between the two ends. This CDR3 region has 17 residues. CDR3 in DNA: TGTGCCAGCAGCCATGACCTCTCGGGGGCTTGGGCCAACGTCCTGACTTTC. This sequence encodes CASSHDLSGAWANVLTF.